A selection of T cell receptor beta chains follows, all from one sample in a study of T cell responses to AZD1222 COVID-19 vaccine. TCRdb's copy holds only in-frame clones and misses some; the assay was immunoSEQ multiplex PCR. The data show around 25,000 clones, around 90% seen once. Sequenced here: peripheral blood, sampled 28 days after the second AZD1222 dose. These receptors were collected from an adult who received the AZD1222 COVID-19 vaccine. Both conserved end residues are part of each CDR3. A D gene is named only where the DNA matches it firmly. Not every row has a clone size; where given, it reads once, few, many or a size class.

16	TRBV2	-	TRBD1	TRBJ1-6	TGTGCCAGCAGTGGGACAGGGAGCTCCTATAATTCACCCCTCCACTTT	CASSGTGSSYNSPLHF
18	TRBV7-2	-	-	TRBJ2-1	TGTGCCAGCAGCTTAGTGGGCGGAGGAAGTAACTCCTACAATGAGCAGTTCTTC	CASSLVGGGSNSYNEQFF
13	TRBV11-1	-	-	TRBJ2-7	TGTGCCAGCAGCTTTGGGTTCACCTACGAGCAGTACTTC	CASSFGFTYEQYF
14	TRBV7-9	-	-	TRBJ1-3	TGTGCCAGCAGCTCCGGGACGTCTGGAAACACCATATATTTT	CASSSGTSGNTIYF
13	TRBV7-9	-	-	TRBJ2-3	TGTGCCAGCAGCTGGCAGGGGACAGATACGCAGTATTTT	CASSWQGTDTQYF
14	TRBV2	-	-	TRBJ1-2	TGTGCCAGCAGTGCGTCAGGGGTGAACTATGGCTACACCTTC	CASSASGVNYGYTF
13	TRBV12-3/TRBV12-4	-	-	TRBJ2-5	TGTGCCAGCGGAGTCCTTTTTGGAGAGACCCAGTACTTC	CASGVLFGETQYF
14	TRBV5-1	-	TRBD1	TRBJ1-5	TGCGCCAGCAGCTGGGGACAGGGAGGAAAGCCCCAGCATTTT	CASSWGQGGKPQHF
14	TRBV11-2	once	-	TRBJ1-4	TGTGCCAGCAGCTTAGGGAGGGGTGGTGAAAAACTGTTTTTT	CASSLGRGGEKLFF
14	TRBV18	-	-	TRBJ2-7	TGTGCCAGCTCACCAGTCCAGGGCCAAGGCGAGCAGTACTTC	CASSPVQGQGEQYF
14	TRBV7-9	-	-	TRBJ2-5	TGTGCCAGCAGCCCACGACAGCCTCAAGAGACCCAGTACTTC	CASSPRQPQETQYF
15	TRBV3-1/TRBV3-2	-	-	TRBJ2-3	TGTGCCAGCAGCCAAAGGCAGGGGCGCACAGATACGCAGTATTTT	CASSQRQGRTDTQYF
12	TRBV18	-	-	TRBJ1-5	TGTGCCAGCTCACTGGGGGAGCAGCCCCAGCATTTT	CASSLGEQPQHF
16	TRBV10-3	-	-	TRBJ1-5	TGTGCCGCCTCCCCTACGGGGACCCCTAGCAATCAGCCCCAGCATTTT	CAASPTGTPSNQPQHF
12	TRBV6-2/TRBV6-3	-	-	TRBJ2-7	TGTGCCAGCAGTTCTGTGGTCAACGAGCAGTACTTC	CASSSVVNEQYF
13	TRBV11-1	once	TRBD1	TRBJ2-1	TGTGCCAGCAGCTGGGACAGCAACAATGAGCAGTTCTTC	CASSWDSNNEQFF
13	TRBV19	-	-	TRBJ2-7	TGTGCCAGTAGTAGTGACAGCTCCTACGAGCAGTACTTC	CASSSDSSYEQYF
20	TRBV4-2	-	-	TRBJ2-1	TGTGCCAGCAGAAAGGGGGTGGGAGGAAGCGGGCTCAGCTCCTACAATGAGCAGTTCTTC	CASRKGVGGSGLSSYNEQFF
17	TRBV6-2/TRBV6-3	-	-	TRBJ2-3	TGTGCCAGCAGTTACCGGGGCGTTGCCGGTTTCACAGATACGCAGTATTTT	CASSYRGVAGFTDTQYF
17	TRBV9	-	TRBD2	TRBJ2-1	TGTGCCAGCAGCGCCCGACTAGCGGGAGGGCCCGGCAATGAGCAGTTCTTC	CASSARLAGGPGNEQFF
16	TRBV7-8	-	TRBD1	TRBJ1-5	TGTGCCAGCAGCTTAGAGGGGGCACAGGGGGTCCAGCCCCAGCATTTT	CASSLEGAQGVQPQHF
13	TRBV6-1	-	TRBD1	TRBJ1-1	TGTGCCAGCATAGACAGGGGTACCACTGAAGCTTTCTTT	CASIDRGTTEAFF
14	TRBV27	-	-	TRBJ2-3	TGTGCCAGCAGTTTCTTTAGCGGAACAGATACGCAGTATTTT	CASSFFSGTDTQYF
14	TRBV10-1	-	-	TRBJ2-3	TGCGCCAGCAATCCGGGACTTCCCACAGATACGCAGTATTTT	CASNPGLPTDTQYF
14	TRBV27	-	-	TRBJ1-1	TGTGCCAGCAGTTCCACAGGGAAGTATACTGAAGCTTTCTTT	CASSSTGKYTEAFF
13	TRBV10-1	once	-	TRBJ1-2	TGCGCCAGCAGTGAGGTCAGGGGCGGAGGCTACACCTTC	CASSEVRGGGYTF
15	TRBV5-1	-	TRBD1	TRBJ2-7	TGCGCCAGCAGCCCGGGGGACAGGGGGCTGGCCGAGCAGTACTTC	CASSPGDRGLAEQYF
14	TRBV29-1	once	-	TRBJ2-2	TGCAGCGCAAAACAGGGAAACCCCACCGGGGAGCTGTTTTTT	CSAKQGNPTGELFF
15	TRBV5-6	once	-	TRBJ2-7	TGTGCCAGCACCCGAGGGGTGGCTCAGACCTACGAGCAGTACTTC	CASTRGVAQTYEQYF
13	TRBV19	-	-	TRBJ2-2	TGTGCCAGTAGTACAGCCGTATCCGGGGAGCTGTTTTTT	CASSTAVSGELFF
13	TRBV6-2/TRBV6-3	-	-	TRBJ2-7	TGTGCCAGCAGTTACGACCTATCCTACGAGCAGTACTTC	CASSYDLSYEQYF
15	TRBV5-1	-	-	TRBJ2-7	TGCGCCAGCAGCTTGTCCCCGGGGAGGGGGCAAGAGCAGTACTTC	CASSLSPGRGQEQYF
15	TRBV7-6	-	-	TRBJ1-4	TGTGCCAGCAGCTCCCTGGGCAGCGGGGCCCAAAAACTGTTTTTT	CASSSLGSGAQKLFF
14	TRBV2	-	-	TRBJ1-2	TGTGCCAGCAGTTCCATCCGTCAGGTCTATGGCTACACCTTC	CASSSIRQVYGYTF
15	TRBV5-1	-	-	TRBJ2-7	TGCGCCAGCAGCTTAGGACCGCTCCCGTACTACGAGCAGTACTTC	CASSLGPLPYYEQYF
11	TRBV3-1/TRBV3-2	-	-	TRBJ2-7	TGTGCCAGCAGTCACGCCTACGAGCAGTACTTC	CASSHAYEQYF
15	TRBV6-6	-	-	TRBJ2-7	TGTGCCAGCAGTTACAATGCCGCGGGCTCCTACGAGCAGTACTTC	CASSYNAAGSYEQYF
14	TRBV6-4	-	-	TRBJ2-2	TGTGCCAGCAGTTTGGAGGGGAACACCGGGGAGCTGTTTTTT	CASSLEGNTGELFF